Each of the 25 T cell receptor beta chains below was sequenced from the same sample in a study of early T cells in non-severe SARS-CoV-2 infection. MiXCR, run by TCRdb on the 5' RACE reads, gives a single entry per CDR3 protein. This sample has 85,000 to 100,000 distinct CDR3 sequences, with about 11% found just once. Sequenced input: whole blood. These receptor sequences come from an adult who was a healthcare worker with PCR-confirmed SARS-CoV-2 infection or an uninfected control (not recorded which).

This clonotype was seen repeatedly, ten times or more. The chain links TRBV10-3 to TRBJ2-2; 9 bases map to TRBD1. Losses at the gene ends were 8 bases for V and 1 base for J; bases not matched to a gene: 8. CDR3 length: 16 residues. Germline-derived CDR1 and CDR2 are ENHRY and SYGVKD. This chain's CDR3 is CAIGFSGQGNTGELFF. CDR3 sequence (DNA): TGTGCCATCGGGTTCTCGGGACAGGGGAACACCGGGGAGCTGTTTTTT.

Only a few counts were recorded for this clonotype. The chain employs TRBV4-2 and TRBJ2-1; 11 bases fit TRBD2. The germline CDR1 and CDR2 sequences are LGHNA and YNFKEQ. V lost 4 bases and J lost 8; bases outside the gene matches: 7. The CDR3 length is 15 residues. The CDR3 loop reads CASSLSSGGRDEQFF. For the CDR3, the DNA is TGTGCCAGCAGCCTCTCTAGCGGGGGGAGGGATGAGCAGTTCTTC.

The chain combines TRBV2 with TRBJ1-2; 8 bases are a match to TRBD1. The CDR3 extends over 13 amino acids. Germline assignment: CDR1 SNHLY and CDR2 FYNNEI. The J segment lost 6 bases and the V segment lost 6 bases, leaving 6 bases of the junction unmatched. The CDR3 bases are TGTGCCAGCAGCTCGGACAGGGTTAATGGCTACACCTTC. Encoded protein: CASSSDRVNGYTF.

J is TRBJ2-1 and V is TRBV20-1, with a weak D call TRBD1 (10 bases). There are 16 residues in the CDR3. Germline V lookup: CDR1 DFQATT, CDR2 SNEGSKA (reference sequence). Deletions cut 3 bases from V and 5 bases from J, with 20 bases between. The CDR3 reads CSARGQGTSKDNEQFF. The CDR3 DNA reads TGCAGTGCTAGGGGACAGGGGACTAGCAAGGACAATGAGCAGTTCTTC.

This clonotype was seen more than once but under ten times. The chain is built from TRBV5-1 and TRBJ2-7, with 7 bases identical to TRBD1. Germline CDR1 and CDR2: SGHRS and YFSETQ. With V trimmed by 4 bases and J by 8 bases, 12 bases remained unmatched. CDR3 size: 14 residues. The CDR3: CASSTSDRAYKQYF. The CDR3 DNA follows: TGCGCCAGCAGCACCTCCGACAGGGCATACAAGCAGTACTTC.

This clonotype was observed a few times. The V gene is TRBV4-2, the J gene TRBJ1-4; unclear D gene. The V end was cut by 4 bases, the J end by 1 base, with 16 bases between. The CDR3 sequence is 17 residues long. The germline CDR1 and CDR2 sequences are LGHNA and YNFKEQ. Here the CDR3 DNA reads TGTGCCAGCAGCCGAGGTACCTTTGCGGAAACTAATGAAAAACTGTTTTTT. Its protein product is CASSRGTFAETNEKLFF.

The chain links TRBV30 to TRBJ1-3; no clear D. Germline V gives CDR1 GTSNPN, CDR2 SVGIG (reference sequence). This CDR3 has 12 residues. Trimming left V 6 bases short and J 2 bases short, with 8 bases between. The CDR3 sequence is CACPLTGNTIYF. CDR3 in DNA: TGTGCCTGTCCTCTTACTGGAAACACCATATATTTT.

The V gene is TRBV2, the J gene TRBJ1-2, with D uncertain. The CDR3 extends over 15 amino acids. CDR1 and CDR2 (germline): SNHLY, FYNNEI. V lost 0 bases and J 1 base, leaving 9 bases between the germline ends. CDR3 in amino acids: CASSEAAGNNYGYTF. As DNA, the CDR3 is TGTGCCAGCAGTGAAGCGGCAGGAAATAACTATGGCTACACCTTC.

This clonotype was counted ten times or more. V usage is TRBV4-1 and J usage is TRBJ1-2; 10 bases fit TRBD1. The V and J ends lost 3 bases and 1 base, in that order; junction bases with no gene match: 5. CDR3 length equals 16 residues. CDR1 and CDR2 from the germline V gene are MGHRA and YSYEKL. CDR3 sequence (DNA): TGCGCCAGCAGCCAGCACGGGACAGGGGTTAACTATGGCTACACCTTC. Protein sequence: CASSQHGTGVNYGYTF.

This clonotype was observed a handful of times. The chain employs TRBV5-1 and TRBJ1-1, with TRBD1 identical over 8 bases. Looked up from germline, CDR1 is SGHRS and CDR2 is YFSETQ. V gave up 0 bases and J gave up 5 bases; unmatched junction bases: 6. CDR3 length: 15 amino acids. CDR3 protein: CASSLDSGGRTEAFF. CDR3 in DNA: TGCGCCAGCAGCTTGGATTCAGGGGGCAGGACTGAAGCTTTCTTT.

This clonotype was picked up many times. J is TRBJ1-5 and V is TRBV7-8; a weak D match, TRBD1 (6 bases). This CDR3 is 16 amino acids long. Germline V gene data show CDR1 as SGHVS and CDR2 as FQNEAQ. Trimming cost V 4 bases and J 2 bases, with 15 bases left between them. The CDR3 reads CASSSSRGGGNQPQHF. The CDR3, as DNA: TGTGCCAGCAGCTCAAGCCGGGGGGGCGGCAATCAGCCCCAGCATTTT.

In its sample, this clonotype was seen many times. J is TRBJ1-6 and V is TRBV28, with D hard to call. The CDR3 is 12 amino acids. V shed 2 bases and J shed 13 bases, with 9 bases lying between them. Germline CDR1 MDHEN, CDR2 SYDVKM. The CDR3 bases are TGTGCCAGCAGTTTAAAGGGAAAGCCCCTCCACTTT. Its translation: CASSLKGKPLHF.

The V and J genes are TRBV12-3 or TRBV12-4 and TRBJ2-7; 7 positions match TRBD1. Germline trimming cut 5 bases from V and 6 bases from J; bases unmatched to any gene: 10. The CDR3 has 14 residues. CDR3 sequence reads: CASSPGDSSLEQYF. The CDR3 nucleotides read TGTGCCAGCAGTCCCGGGGACAGCTCCCTCGAGCAGTACTTC.

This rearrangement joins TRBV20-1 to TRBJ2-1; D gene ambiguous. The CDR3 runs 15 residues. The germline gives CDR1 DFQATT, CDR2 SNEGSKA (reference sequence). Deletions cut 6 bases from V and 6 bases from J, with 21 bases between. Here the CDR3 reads CSAYPPQPPFNEQFF. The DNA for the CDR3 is TGCAGTGCATACCCACCTCAGCCCCCGTTCAATGAGCAGTTCTTC.

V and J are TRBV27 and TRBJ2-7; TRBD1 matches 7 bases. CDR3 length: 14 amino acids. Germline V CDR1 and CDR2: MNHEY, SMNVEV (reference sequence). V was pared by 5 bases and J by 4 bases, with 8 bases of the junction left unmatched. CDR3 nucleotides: TGTGCCAGCAGTCCAGGGGCAGGGGGTTACGAGCAGTACTTC. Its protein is CASSPGAGGYEQYF.

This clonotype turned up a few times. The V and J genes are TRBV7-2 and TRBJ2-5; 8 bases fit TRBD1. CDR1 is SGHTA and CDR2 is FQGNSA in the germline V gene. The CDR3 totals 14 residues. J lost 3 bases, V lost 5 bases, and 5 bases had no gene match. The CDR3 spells CASSQQTGEETQYF. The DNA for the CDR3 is TGTGCCAGCAGCCAACAGACAGGGGAAGAGACCCAGTACTTC.

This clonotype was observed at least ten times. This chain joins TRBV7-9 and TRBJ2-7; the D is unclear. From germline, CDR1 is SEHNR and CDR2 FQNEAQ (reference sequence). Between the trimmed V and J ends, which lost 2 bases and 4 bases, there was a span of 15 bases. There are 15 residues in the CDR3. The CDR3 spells CASSLIGSSGYEQYF. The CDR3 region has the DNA TGTGCCAGCAGCTTAATTGGGTCATCGGGTTACGAGCAGTACTTC.

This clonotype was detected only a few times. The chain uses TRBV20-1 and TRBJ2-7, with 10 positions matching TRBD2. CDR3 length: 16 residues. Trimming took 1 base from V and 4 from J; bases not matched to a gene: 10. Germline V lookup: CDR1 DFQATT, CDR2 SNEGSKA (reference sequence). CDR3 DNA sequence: TGCAGTGCTAGAGCTCGGGCAACTAGCGGGATTTACGAGCAGTACTTC. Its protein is CSARARATSGIYEQYF.

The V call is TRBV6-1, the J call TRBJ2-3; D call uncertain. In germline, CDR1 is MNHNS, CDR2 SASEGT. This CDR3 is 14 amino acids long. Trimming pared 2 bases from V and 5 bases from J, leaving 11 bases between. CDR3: CASSEFTAKDTQYF. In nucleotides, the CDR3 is TGTGCCAGCAGTGAATTTACGGCAAAAGATACGCAGTATTTT.

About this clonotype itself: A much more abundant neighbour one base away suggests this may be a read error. CDR3 DNA sequence: TGTGCCAGCAGCCATACCGCCCAACGGGACATGGGGTACTATGGCTACACCTTC. Translating gives CASSHTAQRDMGYYGYTF. The rearrangement uses TRBV11-2 and TRBJ1-2; tentatively, D is TRBD1 (6 bases). This CDR3 has 18 amino acids. Trimming pared 5 bases from V and 3 bases from J, leaving 25 bases between. Germline CDR1 reads SGHAT; CDR2 reads FQNNGV.

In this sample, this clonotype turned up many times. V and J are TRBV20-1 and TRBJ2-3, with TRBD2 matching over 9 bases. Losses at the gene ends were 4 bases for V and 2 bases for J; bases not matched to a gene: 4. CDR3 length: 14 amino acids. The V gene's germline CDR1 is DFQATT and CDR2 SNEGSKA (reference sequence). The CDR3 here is CSAKAGGNTDTQYF. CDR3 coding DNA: TGCAGTGCTAAGGCGGGGGGGAACACAGATACGCAGTATTTT.

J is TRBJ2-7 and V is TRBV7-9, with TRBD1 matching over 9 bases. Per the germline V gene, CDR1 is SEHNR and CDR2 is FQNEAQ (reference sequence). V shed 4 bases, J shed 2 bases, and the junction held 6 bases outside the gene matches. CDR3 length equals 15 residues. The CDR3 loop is CASSSPGTGPYEQYF. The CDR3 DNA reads TGTGCCAGCAGCTCCCCCGGGACAGGGCCCTACGAGCAGTACTTC.

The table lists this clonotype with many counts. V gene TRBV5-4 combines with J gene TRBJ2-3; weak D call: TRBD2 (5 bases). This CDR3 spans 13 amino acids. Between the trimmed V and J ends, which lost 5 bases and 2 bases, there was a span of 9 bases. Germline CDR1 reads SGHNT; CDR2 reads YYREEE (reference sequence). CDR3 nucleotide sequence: TGTGCCAGCAGATCGGGAACCACAGATACGCAGTATTTT. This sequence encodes CASRSGTTDTQYF.

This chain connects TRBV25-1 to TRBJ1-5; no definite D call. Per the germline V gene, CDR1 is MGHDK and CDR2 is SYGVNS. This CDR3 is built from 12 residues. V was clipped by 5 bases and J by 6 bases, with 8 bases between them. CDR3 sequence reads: CASSQFGQPQHF. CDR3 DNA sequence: TGTGCCAGCAGTCAGTTTGGTCAGCCCCAGCATTTT.

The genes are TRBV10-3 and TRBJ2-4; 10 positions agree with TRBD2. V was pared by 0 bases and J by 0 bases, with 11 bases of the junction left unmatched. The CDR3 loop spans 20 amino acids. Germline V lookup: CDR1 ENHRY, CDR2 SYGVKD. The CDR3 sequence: CAISESELAGEGLAKNIQYF. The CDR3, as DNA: TGTGCCATCAGTGAGTCTGAGCTAGCGGGAGAGGGGCTAGCCAAAAACATTCAGTACTTC.